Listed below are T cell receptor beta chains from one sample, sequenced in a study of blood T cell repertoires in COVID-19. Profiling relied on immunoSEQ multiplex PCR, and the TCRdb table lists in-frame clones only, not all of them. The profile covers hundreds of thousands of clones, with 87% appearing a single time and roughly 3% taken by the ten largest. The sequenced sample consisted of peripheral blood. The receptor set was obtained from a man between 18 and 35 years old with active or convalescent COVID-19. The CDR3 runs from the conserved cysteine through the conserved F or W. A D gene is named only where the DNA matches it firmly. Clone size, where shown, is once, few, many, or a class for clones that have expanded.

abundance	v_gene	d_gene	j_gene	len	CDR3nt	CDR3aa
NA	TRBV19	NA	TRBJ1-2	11	TGTGCCAGTAGTGGAATCAGGGGCTACACCTTC	CASSGIRGYTF
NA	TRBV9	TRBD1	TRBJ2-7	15	TGTGCCAGCAGCGACCGTCCGGGACAGGTAGGCGAGCAGTACTTC	CASSDRPGQVGEQYF
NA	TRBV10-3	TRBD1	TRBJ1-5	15	TGTGCCATCAGTGAGACAGGGGACTCTAATCAGCCCCAGCATTTT	CAISETGDSNQPQHF
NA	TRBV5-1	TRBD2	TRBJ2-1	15	TGCGCCAGCAGCCTGGGGACTAGCGGCTACAATGAGCAGTTCTTC	CASSLGTSGYNEQFF
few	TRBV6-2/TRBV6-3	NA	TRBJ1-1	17	TGTGCCAGCAGTTACTCCGGGGGAAATCCCATGAACACTGAAGCTTTCTTT	CASSYSGGNPMNTEAFF
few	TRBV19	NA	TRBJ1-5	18	TGTGCCAGTAGTAAGACGAGACCTTTAGGGGGGGGCAATCAGCCCCAGCATTTT	CASSKTRPLGGGNQPQHF
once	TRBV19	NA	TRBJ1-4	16	TGTGCCAGTAGTATAGCCAAGGGGAAAGGCGGTGAAAAACTGTTTTTT	CASSIAKGKGGEKLFF
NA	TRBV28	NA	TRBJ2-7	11	TGTGCCAGCAGCCACACCATAGAGCAGTACTTC	CASSHTIEQYF
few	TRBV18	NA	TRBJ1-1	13	TGTGCCAGCTCACCACTGGGAGGCACTGAAGCTTTCTTT	CASSPLGGTEAFF
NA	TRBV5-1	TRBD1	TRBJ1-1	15	TGCGCCAGCAGCTCGGGACAGCCAATGAACACTGAAGCTTTCTTT	CASSSGQPMNTEAFF
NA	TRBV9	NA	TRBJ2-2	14	TGTGCCAGCAGCCTAGCATCGAACACCGGGGAGCTGTTTTTT	CASSLASNTGELFF
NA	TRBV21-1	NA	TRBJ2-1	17	TGTGCCAGCAGCAAAGTGGTGAGCGGGAGAGCCATCGGTGAGCAGTTCTTC	CASSKVVSGRAIGEQFF
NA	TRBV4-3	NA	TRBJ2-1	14	TGCGCCAGCAGCCCGGGGAGCCAATACAATGAGCAGTTCTTC	CASSPGSQYNEQFF
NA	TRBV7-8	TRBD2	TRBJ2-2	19	TGTGCCAGCAGCTTAGCCCCTAGCGGGGGGGCAAGGAGCACCGGGGAGCTGTTTTTT	CASSLAPSGGARSTGELFF
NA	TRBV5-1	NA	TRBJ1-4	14	TGCGCCAGCAGCACCGGGACAAAGGTAGAAAAACTGTTTTTT	CASSTGTKVEKLFF
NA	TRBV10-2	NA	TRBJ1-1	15	TGCGCCAGCAGTGAAGGGGTGGATATGAACACTGAAGCTTTCTTT	CASSEGVDMNTEAFF
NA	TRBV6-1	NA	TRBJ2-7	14	TGTGCCAGCAGTAGGGACTTCAGCTCCTACGAGCAGTACTTC	CASSRDFSSYEQYF
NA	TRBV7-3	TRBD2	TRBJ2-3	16	TGTGCCAGCAGCTCCGGGACTAGCGGGGGAGCGGATACGCAGTATTTT	CASSSGTSGGADTQYF
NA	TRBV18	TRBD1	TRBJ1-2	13	TGTGCCAGCTATGAACAGGGGTTGAGGGGCTACACCTTC	CASYEQGLRGYTF
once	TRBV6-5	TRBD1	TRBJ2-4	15	TGTGCCAGCAGTTCTGGGACAGGGGTATGGAACATTCAGTACTTC	CASSSGTGVWNIQYF
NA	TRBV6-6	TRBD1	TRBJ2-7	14	TGTGCCAGCAGGGGGACAGGGTACGTGTACGAGCAGTACTTC	CASRGTGYVYEQYF
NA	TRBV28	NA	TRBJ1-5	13	TGTGCCAGCAGTTTACATAGCAATCAGCCCCAGCATTTT	CASSLHSNQPQHF
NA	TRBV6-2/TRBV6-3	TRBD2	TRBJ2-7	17	TGTGCCAGCAGTTCCGCGACTAGCGGGAGGTGGGGCTACGAGCAGTACTTC	CASSSATSGRWGYEQYF
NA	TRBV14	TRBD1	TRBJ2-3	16	TGTGCCAGCAGCCAAGATGGACGGACAGGTCGAGATACGCAGTATTTT	CASSQDGRTGRDTQYF
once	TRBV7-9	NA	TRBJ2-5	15	TGTGCCAGCAGCTTGCTAATGGCTAGCAGGGAGACCCAGTACTTC	CASSLLMASRETQYF
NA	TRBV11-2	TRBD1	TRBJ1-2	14	TGTGCCAGCAGCTTACGGACAGGGGGCGGCGGCTACACCTTC	CASSLRTGGGGYTF
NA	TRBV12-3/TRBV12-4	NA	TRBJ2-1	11	TGTGCCAGCAGTTACAGGGCTGAGCAGTTCTTC	CASSYRAEQFF
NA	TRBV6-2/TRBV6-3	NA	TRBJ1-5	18	TGTGCCAGCAGTTACTCGATAACCGAGGGCACCCATAATCAGCCCCAGCATTTT	CASSYSITEGTHNQPQHF
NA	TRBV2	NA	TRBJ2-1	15	TGTGCCAGCAACGTGGACGGGAGTCCAGGCAATGAGCAGTTCTTC	CASNVDGSPGNEQFF
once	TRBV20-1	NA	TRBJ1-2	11	TGCAGTGCTAGAGGGGCCTATGGCTACACCTTC	CSARGAYGYTF
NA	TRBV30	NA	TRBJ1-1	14	TGTGCCTGGAGTGTATCCCTGAGGAACACTGAAGCTTTCTTT	CAWSVSLRNTEAFF
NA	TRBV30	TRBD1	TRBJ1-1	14	TGTGCCTGGAGGAACCAGGGGGCCGGCACTGAAGCTTTCTTT	CAWRNQGAGTEAFF
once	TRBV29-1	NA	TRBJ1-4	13	TGCAGCGTTGTGTGGACAGCTAATGAAAAACTGTTTTTT	CSVVWTANEKLFF
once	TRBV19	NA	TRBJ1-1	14	TGTGCCAGTATTCAGACAGGAGAGGGCACTGAAGCTTTCTTT	CASIQTGEGTEAFF
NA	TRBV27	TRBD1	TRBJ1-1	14	TGTGCCAGCAGTTTAAGACAGGGAGGCACTGAAGCTTTCTTT	CASSLRQGGTEAFF
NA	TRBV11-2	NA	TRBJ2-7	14	TGTGCCAGCAGCTTAGGGAGGGCGGGGTACGAGCAGTACTTC	CASSLGRAGYEQYF
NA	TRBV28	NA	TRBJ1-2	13	TGTGCCAGCAGTTTGGGCAGGGTCGGGGGCTACACCTTC	CASSLGRVGGYTF
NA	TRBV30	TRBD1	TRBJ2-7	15	TGTGCCTTCCACGAAACGGGACAGGGTTTTTACGAGCAGTACTTC	CAFHETGQGFYEQYF
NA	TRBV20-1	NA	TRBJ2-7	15	TGCAGTGCTAGTCCATGGGAGAATGGGGCCTACGAGCAGTACTTC	CSASPWENGAYEQYF
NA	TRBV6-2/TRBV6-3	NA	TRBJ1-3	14	TGTGCCAGCAGTCCACAGGGTCCCGGAAACACCATATATTTT	CASSPQGPGNTIYF
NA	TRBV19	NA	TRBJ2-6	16	TGTGCCAGTAGGGCCTTGGGGGGCTCTGGGGCCAACGTCCTGACTTTC	CASRALGGSGANVLTF
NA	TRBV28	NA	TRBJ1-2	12	TGTGCCACCACAGGGCCCGTAGTCGGCTACACCTTC	CATTGPVVGYTF
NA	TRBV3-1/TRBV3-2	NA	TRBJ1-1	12	TGTGCCAGCAGCCAAGTCGGAGGGGAAGCTTTCTTT	CASSQVGGEAFF
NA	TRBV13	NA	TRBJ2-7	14	TGTGCCAGCAGCTTAGGTCCAGGGCAAGACGAGCAGTACTTC	CASSLGPGQDEQYF
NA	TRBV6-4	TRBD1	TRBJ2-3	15	TGTGCCAGCAGAGAAGACAGGGGTCGCACAGATACGCAGTATTTT	CASREDRGRTDTQYF
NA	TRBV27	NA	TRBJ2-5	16	TGTGCCAGCAGTTTAAGGGCGGGGGCGGTGAAGGAGACCCAGTACTTC	CASSLRAGAVKETQYF
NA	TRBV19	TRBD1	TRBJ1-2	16	TGTGCCAGTAGAACCGGGACAGGGGGATCGGCCTATGGCTACACCTTC	CASRTGTGGSAYGYTF
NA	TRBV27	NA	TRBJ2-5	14	TGTGCCAGCAGTTTATACTTCGGCGGGGAGACCCAGTACTTC	CASSLYFGGETQYF
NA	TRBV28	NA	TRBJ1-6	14	TGTGCCACCGACTTTTCCAGGGTAGATTCACCCCTCCACTTT	CATDFSRVDSPLHF
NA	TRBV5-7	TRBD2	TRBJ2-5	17	TGTGCCAGCAGCTTGGATCCGCCTAGCGGGTACCAAGAGACCCAGTACTTC	CASSLDPPSGYQETQYF
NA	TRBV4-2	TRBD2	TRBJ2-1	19	TGTGCCAGCAGCCAAGAAGACGGGGCTAGCGGGAGGGCCTACAATGAGCAGTTCTTC	CASSQEDGASGRAYNEQFF
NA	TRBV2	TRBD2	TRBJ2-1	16	TGTGCCAGCAGTGAGCCTAGTAGCGGGAGTTCTTGGGAGCAGTTCTTC	CASSEPSSGSSWEQFF
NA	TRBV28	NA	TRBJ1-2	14	TGTGCCAGCAGTTTGGCTCCTCTGCGGAGTGGCTACACCTTC	CASSLAPLRSGYTF
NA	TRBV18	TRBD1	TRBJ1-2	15	TGTGCCAGCTCACCGTCGGGACAGGGGGCTTCTGGCTACACCTTC	CASSPSGQGASGYTF